The sequence of this T cell receptor (beta chain) was determined in a study of blood T cell repertoires in COVID-19. The cohort comprised adults aged about 18 to 89 years residing in 20 to 30 US areas. Self-reported history from a screening survey and questionnaire set each donor's cohort. Source study methods: From reference gene primer amplification, estimates of nucleated cell counts were derived. Profiled with immunoSEQ multiplex PCR; TCRdb holds only in-frame clones, not every one. V, J and clone size reflect that table, while D and trimming were determined from the DNA. The sample holds roughly 43,000 clones; about 85% are singletons and the top ten take approximately 3.1%. Trimming at V came to 6 bases and at J to 2 bases, leaving 7 bases not matched to a gene. Germline V gives CDR1 SQVTM, CDR2 ANQGSEA. CDR3 length: 15 residues.

This TCR was recovered from a woman aged 45-65 years who had recovered from COVID-19. The gene calls are TRBV29-1 and TRBJ2-3; TRBD2 matches at 11 bases. The sample taken for sequencing was PBMCs or T cells enriched from blood (not recorded which). Written as DNA, the CDR3 is TGCAGCGTGGCCGGGACTAGCGGACTCACAGATACGCAGTATTTT. This translates into CSVAGTSGLTDTQYF.